The 30 T cell receptor beta chains below all came from one sample that was sequenced in a study of Ad26.COV2.S vaccination and SARS-CoV-2 variants. Treatment given: 15 to 20 received Ad26.COV2.S at low or high dose, single or two shots; about 5 received placebo; per-sample allocation not given. The study sampled participants on day 63 after the first vaccine or placebo injection. The assay was immunoSEQ multiplex PCR, and TCRdb's table has in-frame clones only and misses some. Of 300,000 to 350,000 clones detected, approximately 90% appear once; the ten largest clones hold approximately 4.5%. Sequencing used peripheral blood, obtained in a trial of Ad26.COV2.S vaccine versus placebo. These receptors were taken from a person between 18 and 65 years old who received the Ad26.COV2.S COVID-19 vaccine or a placebo.

The chain combines TRBV27 with TRBJ2-7; D not resolved. This CDR3 contains 13 residues. Per germline, CDR1 MNHEY and CDR2 SMNVEV (reference sequence). V dropped 3 bases and J dropped 4 bases, with 10 bases sitting between them. CDR3 loop: CASSFNVGYEQYF. The DNA for the CDR3 is TGTGCCAGCAGTTTCAATGTCGGGTACGAGCAGTACTTC.

The chain joins TRBV4-1 to TRBJ2-3; D might be TRBD1 (6 bases). The length of the CDR3 is 15 residues. V dropped 3 bases and J dropped 2 bases, with 12 bases sitting between them. Germline V gives CDR1 MGHRA, CDR2 YSYEKL. The CDR3 region has the DNA TGCGCCAGCAGCCAGTCGGGACACCACACAGATACGCAGTATTTT. Translating gives CASSQSGHHTDTQYF.

The V gene is TRBV6-5, the J gene TRBJ2-3; D gene unclear. The CDR3 extends over 13 amino acids. Germline assignment: CDR1 MNHEY and CDR2 SVGAGI. The germline V and J ends were trimmed by 0 bases and 7 bases, with 8 bases remaining between them. CDR3 sequence: CASSYSVGYTQYF. CDR3 nucleotides: TGTGCCAGCAGTTACTCGGTGGGGTATACGCAGTATTTT.

The chain is built from TRBV11-1 and TRBJ1-1; D ambiguous. The V and J ends lost 2 bases and 4 bases respectively, with 17 bases between them. The CDR3 spans 16 residues. Germline V gene sequence: CDR1 SGHAT, CDR2 FQDESV (reference sequence). CDR3: CASSLTGVMRGTEAFF. CDR3 nucleotides: TGTGCCAGCAGCTTAACTGGAGTCATGCGGGGCACTGAAGCTTTCTTT.

V and J are TRBV4-1 and TRBJ2-1; TRBD1 is a possible D gene (5 bases). The V gene lost 0 bases and the J gene lost 2 bases, with 11 bases spanning the gap. This CDR3 region has 16 residues. CDR1 and CDR2 (germline): MGHRA, YSYEKL. In nucleotides, the CDR3 is TGCGCCAGCAGCCAAGATAAAAGGGGCCCCTACAATGAGCAGTTCTTC. This gives the protein CASSQDKRGPYNEQFF.

This chain joins TRBV18 and TRBJ2-1; tentative D call: TRBD2 (5 bases). The CDR3 totals 14 residues. V was clipped by 0 bases and J by 6 bases, with 9 bases between them. The germline V gene encodes CDR1 KGHSH and CDR2 LQKENI. The CDR3 protein is CASSPPLVVNEQFF. In DNA form, the CDR3 reads TGTGCCAGCTCACCACCACTAGTTGTCAATGAGCAGTTCTTC.

The V and J genes are TRBV7-8 and TRBJ1-1, with D uncertain. Germline-derived CDR1 and CDR2 are SGHVS and FQNEAQ. CDR3 length equals 14 residues. With 2 bases removed from V and 0 bases from J, the gap between germline ends came to 7 bases. The CDR3 DNA follows: TGTGCCAGCAGCTTATTTCGGATGAACACTGAAGCTTTCTTT. It encodes CASSLFRMNTEAFF.

This chain joins TRBV3-1 (or the pseudogene TRBV3-2) and TRBJ1-4; D gene uncertain. CDR3 size: 14 residues. Germline lookup yields CDR1 LGHDT and CDR2 YNNKEL (reference sequence). V lost 0 bases, J lost 5 bases, and 7 bases lay in between. The CDR3 reads CASSQDARNEKLFF. CDR3 nucleotide sequence: TGTGCCAGCAGCCAAGATGCAAGAAATGAAAAACTGTTTTTT.

CDR3 sequence: CASSGSTSGKDDEQFF. The CDR3 nucleotides read TGCGCCAGCAGTGGAAGTACTAGCGGGAAAGATGATGAGCAGTTCTTC. The J gene is TRBJ2-1, the V gene TRBV10-2, with 10 bases fitting TRBD2. V was clipped by 4 bases and J by 8 bases; unmatched bases: 11. Germline CDR1 is WSHSY and CDR2 is SAAADI. The CDR3 has 16 amino acids.

This clone was recorded a few times. This rearrangement joins TRBV30 to TRBJ2-1, with 8 bases identical to TRBD1. V dropped 2 bases and J dropped 2; count of bases not matched to a gene: 5. From germline, CDR1 is GTSNPN and CDR2 SVGIG (reference sequence). The CDR3 is 15 amino acids. CDR3 amino acids: CAWSTIQGAYNEQFF. The CDR3 DNA sequence: TGTGCCTGGAGTACGATACAGGGGGCCTACAATGAGCAGTTCTTC.

The rearrangement uses TRBV5-4 and TRBJ2-5, with 10 bases that match TRBD1. CDR3 size: 13 residues. Germline V lookup: CDR1 SGHNT, CDR2 YYREEE (reference sequence). Trimming at V came to 4 bases and at J to 5 bases, leaving 2 bases not matched to a gene. CDR3 residues: CASSGTGEETQYF. CDR3 coding DNA: TGTGCCAGCAGCGGGACAGGGGAGGAGACCCAGTACTTC.

This sequence joins TRBV28 and TRBJ1-4, with 7 bases identical to TRBD1. Germline assignment: CDR1 MDHEN and CDR2 SYDVKM. Losses at the gene ends were 4 bases for V and 5 bases for J; bases not matched to a gene: 10. CDR3 length: 16 amino acids. CDR3 sequence (DNA): TGTGCCAGCAGTTCCCCGACCGGGACAGAGAATGAAAAACTGTTTTTT. It translates to CASSSPTGTENEKLFF.

The chain recombines TRBV27 with TRBJ2-7; TRBD2 is a possible D gene (5 bases). Germline CDR1 reads MNHEY; CDR2 reads SMNVEV (reference sequence). Trimming stripped 5 bases from V and 4 bases from J, with 12 bases between. The CDR3 runs to 13 residues. The CDR3: CASSRGRGYEQYF. The DNA of the CDR3 is TGTGCCAGCAGTCGTGGCCGAGGGTACGAGCAGTACTTC.

The chain has TRBV4-1 and TRBJ2-5, with 8 bases fitting TRBD2. CDR3 length equals 15 residues. Per the germline V gene, CDR1 is MGHRA and CDR2 is YSYEKL. Germline trimming cut 1 base from V and 4 bases from J; bases unmatched to any gene: 5. As DNA, the CDR3 is TGCGCCAGCAGCCAAGCGTCGACTAGCGCAGAGACCCAGTACTTC. Protein: CASSQASTSAETQYF.

The table lists this clone with a count of one. V usage is TRBV18 and J usage is TRBJ1-1; no clear D. Germline-derived CDR1 and CDR2 are KGHSH and LQKENI. The CDR3 is 13 residues long. Deletions cut 1 base from V and 1 base from J, with 4 bases between. The CDR3 sequence is CASSPQTNTEAFF. The CDR3 bases are TGTGCCAGCTCACCACAGACGAACACTGAAGCTTTCTTT.

The chain employs TRBV2 and TRBJ1-6, with D possibly being TRBD1 (6 bases). This CDR3 is 13 amino acids long. The germline gives CDR1 SNHLY, CDR2 FYNNEI. Deletions cut 2 bases from V and 9 bases from J, with 8 bases between. CDR3 region: CASSERGASPLHF. DNA of the CDR3: TGTGCCAGCAGTGAACGGGGGGCTTCACCCCTCCACTTT.

The chain combines TRBV25-1 with TRBJ2-1; 7 bases map to TRBD1. CDR3 length: 16 residues. Germline lookup yields CDR1 MGHDK and CDR2 SYGVNS. V shed 2 bases, J shed 5 bases, and the junction held 9 bases outside the gene matches. The CDR3 here is CASSERDRVTHNEQFF. The CDR3 DNA follows: TGTGCCAGCAGTGAACGCGACAGGGTGACCCACAATGAGCAGTTCTTC.

This clone was recorded at least ten times. The V gene is TRBV29-1, the J gene TRBJ2-3; maybe TRBD2 (6 bases). Germline assignment: CDR1 SQVTM and CDR2 ANQGSEA. V gave up 6 bases and J gave up 6 bases, with 13 bases separating them. The length of the CDR3 is 12 residues. CDR3: CSVERLGDTQYF. The CDR3 DNA is TGCAGCGTAGAAAGACTAGGGGATACGCAGTATTTT.

The chain has TRBV7-9 and TRBJ2-5, with D perhaps TRBD1 (6 bases). This CDR3 has 14 residues. CDR1 and CDR2 (germline): SEHNR, FQNEAQ (reference sequence). With 0 bases removed from V and 4 bases from J, the gap between germline ends came to 9 bases. The CDR3 DNA sequence: TGTGCCAGCAGCTTAGCACAGGGTGGAGAGACCCAGTACTTC. Its protein is CASSLAQGGETQYF.

The V call is TRBV5-1, the J call TRBJ2-3; TRBD2 is a possible D gene (5 bases). Looked up from germline, CDR1 is SGHRS and CDR2 is YFSETQ. The CDR3 totals 14 residues. V was shortened by 0 bases and J by 2 bases, with 7 bases between the two germline ends. The CDR3: CASSLGGFTDTQYF. CDR3 bases: TGCGCCAGCAGCTTGGGAGGGTTCACAGATACGCAGTATTTT.

The rearrangement joins TRBV6-5 to TRBJ1-3, with D hard to call. CDR3 size: 15 residues. CDR1 and CDR2 from the germline V gene are MNHEY and SVGAGI. Trimming cost V 7 bases and J 0 bases, with 13 bases left between them. The CDR3 spells CASTPSGGSGNTIYF. As DNA, the CDR3 is TGTGCCAGCACCCCTTCGGGAGGCTCTGGAAACACCATATATTTT.

The rearrangement joins TRBV30 to TRBJ2-1, with 16 bases identical to TRBD2. Germline CDR1 GTSNPN, CDR2 SVGIG (reference sequence). There are 18 residues in the CDR3. The trim removed 4 bases at V and 0 bases at J, leaving 6 bases unmatched. Here the CDR3 reads CAWTGLAGGGSSYNEQFF. Written as DNA, the CDR3 is TGTGCCTGGACGGGACTAGCGGGAGGGGGGAGCTCCTACAATGAGCAGTTCTTC.

The chain joins TRBV5-6 to TRBJ1-2; TRBD1 agrees at 9 bases. Per germline, CDR1 SGHDT and CDR2 YYEEEE. Trimming cost V 4 bases and J 4 bases; bases outside gene matches: 11. The CDR3 consists of 16 residues. For the CDR3, the DNA is TGTGCCAGCAGCCCGGACCGGGACAGGGCCAGCTATGGCTACACCTTC. Its translation is CASSPDRDRASYGYTF.

The V gene is TRBV3-1 (or the pseudogene TRBV3-2), the J gene TRBJ1-6; no definite D call. The CDR3 runs 14 residues. Trimming took off 4 bases at V and 8 bases at J, with 12 bases between the two ends. CDR1 is LGHDT, CDR2 YNNKEL, per germline (reference sequence). CDR3 in amino acids: CASSRGMRDSPLHF. The CDR3 DNA reads TGTGCCAGCAGCCGTGGGATGAGGGATTCACCCCTCCACTTT.

This chain connects TRBV9 to TRBJ2-1, with TRBD1 matching 9 bases. The CDR3 is made up of 14 amino acids. V shed 0 bases, J shed 7 bases, and the junction held 2 bases outside the gene matches. The germline V gene encodes CDR1 SGDLS and CDR2 YYNGEE. CDR3 DNA: TGTGCCAGCAGCGTAGCCGGACAGGGGAATGAGCAGTTCTTC. This gives the protein CASSVAGQGNEQFF.

The gene calls are TRBV4-2 and TRBJ1-5; a possible D gene is TRBD1 (6 bases). This CDR3 has 15 residues. Germline assignment: CDR1 LGHNA and CDR2 YNFKEQ. Deletions cut 0 bases from V and 7 bases from J, with 13 bases between. The CDR3 bases are TGTGCCAGCAGCCAAGAACGTCAGGGGTACCAGCCCCAGCATTTT. This codes for CASSQERQGYQPQHF.

The gene calls are TRBV20-1 and TRBJ2-5; 9 bases agree with TRBD2. Per germline, CDR1 DFQATT and CDR2 SNEGSKA (reference sequence). The V and J ends lost 3 bases and 2 bases, in that order; junction bases with no gene match: 7. The length of the CDR3 is 15 residues. This CDR3 reads CSASRREGGQETQYF. The CDR3 coding sequence is TGCAGTGCTAGTAGGCGGGAGGGTGGGCAAGAGACCCAGTACTTC.

The J gene is TRBJ1-5, the V gene TRBV6-1; D not certain. V dropped 1 base and J dropped 5 bases, with 12 bases sitting between them. Germline values: CDR1 MNHNS, CDR2 SASEGT. This CDR3 is 15 amino acids long. CDR3 amino acids: CASSEVKSPHQPQHF. CDR3 sequence (DNA): TGTGCCAGCAGTGAAGTCAAGTCTCCACATCAGCCCCAGCATTTT.

The chain has TRBV7-2 and TRBJ2-7; no clear D gene. The CDR3 length is 13 residues. The V and J ends lost 2 bases and 5 bases respectively, with 10 bases between them. CDR1 and CDR2 (germline): SGHTA, FQGNSA. The CDR3, as DNA: TGTGCCAGCAGCTTAAATCAGCGTGACGAGCAGTACTTC. Protein product: CASSLNQRDEQYF.

The chain uses TRBV9 and TRBJ1-2; weak D call: TRBD1 (5 bases). The germline CDR1 and CDR2 sequences are SGDLS and YYNGEE. The CDR3 runs 14 residues. Trimming shortened V by 0 bases and J by 6 bases, and 12 bases separated the two germline ends. CDR3 sequence: CASSVGYAGHGYTF. DNA for the CDR3: TGTGCCAGCAGCGTAGGGTATGCAGGGCATGGCTACACCTTC.